Listed below are T cell receptor beta chains from one sample, sequenced in a study of shared clonotypes between healthy human individuals. Assay used: immunoSEQ multiplex PCR; TCRdb lists only in-frame clones, some missing. This repertoire shows millions of clones, just over 90% found once; its top ten account for roughly 0.15%. Sequenced: naive CD4+ T cells sorted from blood. These receptors originate from a man between 18 and 29 years old in good health. CDR3s include the opening cysteine and the closing phenylalanine or tryptophan. A D gene is named only where the DNA matches it firmly. The size of a clone is reported for some rows only, either as once, few or many, or as a class for expanded clones.

d_gene	v_gene	j_gene	abundance	CDR3aa	CDR3nt
TRBD2	TRBV30	TRBJ2-3	NA	CAWSLGRDTQYF	TGTGCCTGGAGTCTCGGGAGGGATACGCAGTATTTT
TRBD1	TRBV7-9	TRBJ2-1	NA	CASKPDRGPYNEQFF	TGTGCCAGCAAACCGGACAGGGGCCCCTACAATGAGCAGTTCTTC
TRBD2	TRBV11-2	TRBJ2-3	NA	CASSTTSGGTDTQYF	TGTGCCAGCAGCACTACTAGCGGGGGCACAGATACGCAGTATTTT
TRBD2	TRBV6-1	TRBJ2-1	NA	CASRITSGGPNEQFF	TGTGCCAGCAGAATAACTAGCGGGGGCCCAAATGAGCAGTTCTTC
NA	TRBV7-6	TRBJ2-3	NA	CASSLPSRRGGASTDTQYF	TGTGCCAGCAGCTTACCGAGCCGCAGGGGAGGGGCGAGCACAGATACGCAGTATTTT
NA	TRBV11-2	TRBJ1-3	NA	CASSLSIGQNSGNTIYF	TGTGCCAGCAGCTTAAGTATTGGGCAGAACTCTGGAAACACCATATATTTT
TRBD1	TRBV7-9	TRBJ1-1	NA	CASSPRTGLMNTEAFF	TGTGCCAGCAGCCCCCGGACAGGGCTAATGAACACTGAAGCTTTCTTT
NA	TRBV6-6	TRBJ2-1	NA	CASRRLGHNNEQFF	TGTGCCAGCAGGAGACTAGGCCACAACAATGAGCAGTTCTTC
NA	TRBV11-2	TRBJ2-3	NA	CASGGRGGGTDTQYF	TGTGCCAGCGGAGGGCGGGGCGGGGGCACAGATACGCAGTATTTT
TRBD2	TRBV7-8	TRBJ2-1	NA	CASSFLTSGGMGNEQFF	TGTGCCAGCAGCTTTTTAACTAGCGGGGGGATGGGGAATGAGCAGTTCTTC
NA	TRBV7-8	TRBJ2-1	NA	CASSLASIGNEQFF	TGTGCCAGCAGCTTAGCTAGCATCGGGAATGAGCAGTTCTTC
NA	TRBV5-6	TRBJ1-4	NA	CASSLQGKGEKLFF	TGTGCCAGCAGCTTGCAGGGGAAAGGTGAAAAACTGTTTTTT
NA	TRBV11-2	TRBJ2-3	NA	CASSLNTGSDTQYF	TGTGCCAGCAGCTTAAATACGGGGTCAGATACGCAGTATTTT
TRBD2	TRBV7-2	TRBJ2-7	NA	CASSLFLAGGPYEQYF	TGTGCCAGCAGCTTATTTCTGGCGGGAGGCCCCTACGAGCAGTACTTC
NA	TRBV10-3	TRBJ2-3	NA	CAISPKEGKGRGDTQYF	TGTGCCATCAGTCCCAAGGAGGGAAAGGGGCGCGGAGATACGCAGTATTTT
NA	TRBV5-6	TRBJ1-1	NA	CASNYREPRTEAFF	TGTGCCAGCAATTACCGGGAGCCAAGGACTGAAGCTTTCTTT
NA	TRBV19	TRBJ2-4	NA	CASSSGTTKNIQYF	TGTGCCAGTAGTTCGGGTACCACCAAAAACATTCAGTACTTC
NA	TRBV9	TRBJ2-1	NA	CASSAQLERTEQFF	TGTGCCAGCAGCGCTCAGCTAGAAAGGACTGAGCAGTTCTTC
NA	TRBV7-2	TRBJ2-7	NA	CASSLQLGSSYEQYF	TGTGCCAGCAGCTTACAACTAGGGAGCTCCTACGAGCAGTACTTC
NA	TRBV28	TRBJ2-6	NA	CASSFGHPSGANVLTF	TGTGCCAGCAGTTTTGGGCACCCCTCTGGGGCCAACGTCCTGACTTTC
NA	TRBV19	TRBJ2-1	NA	CASSVGQKSSYNEQFF	TGTGCCAGTAGTGTCGGACAAAAGAGCTCCTACAATGAGCAGTTCTTC
NA	TRBV6-6	TRBJ2-4	NA	CASTNDRAIQYF	TGTGCCAGCACCAATGACCGGGCGATTCAGTACTTC
NA	TRBV5-1	TRBJ2-5	NA	CASSWGYLQGEGETQYF	TGCGCCAGCAGCTGGGGCTATTTACAGGGAGAAGGGGAGACCCAGTACTTC
NA	TRBV14	TRBJ2-7	once	CASSQEGAVGPPAYEQYF	TGTGCCAGCAGCCAAGAGGGTGCAGTGGGCCCCCCGGCCTACGAGCAGTACTTC
NA	TRBV2	TRBJ2-1	NA	CASSEAASSYNEQFF	TGTGCCAGCAGTGAAGCTGCCAGCTCCTACAATGAGCAGTTCTTC
TRBD2	TRBV7-9	TRBJ2-1	NA	CASSLKRGVYNEQFF	TGTGCCAGCAGCTTAAAGCGGGGGGTATACAATGAGCAGTTCTTC
NA	TRBV19	TRBJ1-1	NA	CASRTTLVNTEAFF	TGTGCCAGTAGGACCACTTTGGTGAACACTGAAGCTTTCTTT
TRBD1	TRBV11-2	TRBJ1-2	few	CASSYGQGYGYTF	TGTGCCAGCAGCTACGGACAGGGCTATGGCTACACCTTC
TRBD2	TRBV6-9	TRBJ2-1	NA	CASSYPQRGEYNEQFF	TGTGCCAGCAGTTATCCCCAGCGGGGGGAGTACAATGAGCAGTTCTTC
NA	TRBV6-1	TRBJ1-4	NA	CASSPGGANEKLFF	TGTGCCAGCAGTCCCGGGGGGGCTAATGAAAAACTGTTTTTT
NA	TRBV27	TRBJ1-1	once	CASSPINRRINTEAFF	TGTGCCAGCAGTCCCATTAACAGGAGAATAAACACTGAAGCTTTCTTT
NA	TRBV6-5	TRBJ2-2	NA	CASSYEWATGELFF	TGTGCCAGCAGTTACGAATGGGCCACCGGGGAGCTGTTTTTT
TRBD2	TRBV2	TRBJ2-7	NA	CASSGQAGGFYEQYF	TGTGCCAGCAGTGGGCAAGCGGGAGGATTCTACGAGCAGTACTTC
TRBD1	TRBV7-8	TRBJ2-1	NA	CASSPAGTGSYNEQFF	TGTGCCAGCAGCCCCGCCGGGACAGGTTCCTACAATGAGCAGTTCTTC
NA	TRBV7-9	TRBJ2-1	NA	CASSLLGTEPYNEQFF	TGTGCCAGCAGTTTACTGGGGACTGAACCCTACAATGAGCAGTTCTTC
NA	TRBV6-5	TRBJ2-2	NA	CASSYSGPTGELFF	TGTGCCAGCAGTTACTCGGGTCCCACCGGGGAGCTGTTTTTT
TRBD1	TRBV6-5	TRBJ1-4	NA	CASSHDRGRQEKLFF	TGTGCCAGCAGCCACGACAGGGGAAGACAAGAAAAACTGTTTTTT
NA	TRBV5-1	TRBJ1-2	NA	CASSLDGPRYGYTF	TGCGCCAGCAGCTTGGACGGGCCTCGTTATGGCTACACCTTC
NA	TRBV11-2	TRBJ2-7	NA	CASSFFQGIPYEQYF	TGTGCCAGCAGCTTCTTCCAGGGAATCCCCTACGAGCAGTACTTC
NA	TRBV5-4	TRBJ1-2	NA	CASSLVGVHGYTF	TGTGCCAGCAGCTTGGTGGGGGTTCATGGCTACACCTTC
NA	TRBV18	TRBJ1-2	NA	CASSPAEGSFTF	TGTGCCAGCTCACCGGCAGAGGGCAGTTTCACCTTC
TRBD1	TRBV10-3	TRBJ1-2	NA	CAISAGLGTGISGYTF	TGTGCCATCAGTGCAGGTCTGGGGACAGGGATTAGTGGCTACACCTTC
NA	TRBV5-1	TRBJ2-2	NA	CASSSLGGLFAGELFF	TGCGCCAGCAGCTCCCTGGGGGGTTTATTCGCCGGGGAGCTGTTTTTT
NA	TRBV7-2	TRBJ2-7	NA	CASSSAGYEQYF	TGTGCCAGCAGCTCAGCAGGCTACGAGCAGTACTTC
TRBD2	TRBV11-3	TRBJ2-7	NA	CASSPRGGEQYF	TGTGCCAGCAGCCCCCGGGGGGGAGAGCAGTACTTC
NA	TRBV6-1	TRBJ1-1	NA	CASSGQVMNTEAFF	TGTGCCAGCAGTGGACAGGTTATGAACACTGAAGCTTTCTTT
NA	TRBV6-5	TRBJ2-1	NA	CASSSGGSSYNEQFF	TGTGCCAGCAGTTCTGGAGGGAGCTCCTACAATGAGCAGTTCTTC
TRBD2	TRBV10-1	TRBJ2-3	once	CASSESLAGGTDTQYF	TGCGCCAGCAGTGAGTCTTTAGCGGGAGGGACAGACACGCAGTATTTT
TRBD1	TRBV18	TRBJ1-4	once	CASSPGTVDEKLFF	TGTGCCAGCTCACCCGGGACAGTGGATGAAAAACTGTTTTTT
TRBD1	TRBV6-6	TRBJ2-5	NA	CASSYSRQGVYF	TGTGCCAGCAGTTACTCTCGACAGGGGGTATACTTC
NA	TRBV2	TRBJ2-5	NA	CASSEWTKETQYF	TGTGCCAGCAGTGAGTGGACGAAGGAGACCCAGTACTTC
TRBD2	TRBV30	TRBJ2-1	NA	CASLYIGHTLAGGPSYNEQFF	TGTGCCTCCCTATATATCGGGCATACACTAGCGGGAGGGCCCTCCTACAATGAGCAGTTCTTC